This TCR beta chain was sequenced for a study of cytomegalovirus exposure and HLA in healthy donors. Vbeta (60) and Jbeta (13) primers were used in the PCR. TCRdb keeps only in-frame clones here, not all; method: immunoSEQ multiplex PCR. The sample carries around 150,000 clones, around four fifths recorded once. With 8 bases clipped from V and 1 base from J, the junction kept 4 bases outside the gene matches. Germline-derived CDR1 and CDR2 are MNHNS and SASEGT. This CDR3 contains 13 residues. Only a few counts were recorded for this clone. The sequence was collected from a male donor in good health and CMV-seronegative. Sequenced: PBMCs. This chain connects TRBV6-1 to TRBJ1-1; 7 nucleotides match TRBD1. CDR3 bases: TGTGCCAGCTCAGGGACAGAGAACACTGAAGCTTTCTTT. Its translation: CASSGTENTEAFF.